The clone carrying this TCR beta chain has only a few counts. Its cognate antigen is unknown. The entry originates in a study of early T cells in non-severe SARS-CoV-2 infection. For the study at large: Chains were unpaired, as sequencing was done on bulk RNA from unsorted whole blood. Findings of the study overall: CD4 and private specificities were missed by VDJdb matching, which favored anti-spike CD8 responses.

The length of the CDR3 is 13 residues. The germline V gene has CDR1 SEHNR and CDR2 FQNEAQ (reference sequence). V was clipped by 5 bases and J by 3 bases, with 10 bases between them. TCRdb recomputed calls from the 5' RACE reads with MiXCR, one row per CDR3 protein. The sample has tens of thousands of distinct CDR3 sequences, about 15% seen once. The chain links TRBV7-9 to TRBJ2-5; TRBD2 might be the D (5 bases). The starting material was whole blood, obtained at baseline. The TCR was taken from an adult who was a healthcare worker with PCR-confirmed SARS-CoV-2 infection or an uninfected control (not recorded which). The CDR3 coding sequence is TGTGCCAGCAGCCCGGACGGGAAAGAGACCCAGTACTTC. It yields the protein CASSPDGKETQYF.